This is a list of T cell receptor beta chains from one sample in a study of regulatory T cells in long-lasting Graves disease. TCRdb ran MiXCR on the multiplex PCR reads and lists one entry per CDR3 protein. The sample lists approximately 390,000 distinct CDR3 sequences, 15% to 20% occurring once. This sample also belongs to another study, concerning T cells in Graves' hyperthyroidism and ophthalmopathy.

The material was peripheral blood mononuclear cells (PBMCs), obtained at new diagnosis, from a patient treated with antithyroid drugs. These receptor sequences come from a woman in her late teens or twenties with Graves disease. Both conserved end residues are part of each CDR3. D genes are given only for firm matches. The size field is filled for only some rows; it gives once, few, many or a size class.

clone size: many; J gene: TRBJ2-1; V gene: TRBV24-1; D gene: TRBD1; CDR3 protein: CATSAPRGLNYNEQFF; CDR3 DNA: TGTGCCACCAGTGCCCCCAGGGGGCTTAACTACAATGAGCAGTTCTTC
clone size: many; J gene: TRBJ2-1; V gene: TRBV7-6; D gene: TRBD2; CDR3 protein: CASSLTGGPGEQFF; CDR3 DNA: TGTGCCAGCAGCTTAACGGGGGGGCCCGGTGAGCAGTTCTTC
clone size: few; J gene: TRBJ2-5; V gene: TRBV3-1; D gene: TRBD2; CDR3 protein: CASSQEGASGVEETQYF; CDR3 DNA: TGTGCCAGCAGCCAAGAGGGGGCTAGCGGGGTCGAAGAGACCCAGTACTTC
clone size: few; J gene: TRBJ1-4; V gene: TRBV5-1; D gene: .; CDR3 protein: CASRRGSATNEKLFF; CDR3 DNA: TGCGCCAGCCGCAGGGGTTCTGCTACTAATGAAAAACTGTTTTTT
clone size: many; J gene: TRBJ2-1; V gene: TRBV5-1; D gene: .; CDR3 protein: CASSLPQGNEQFF; CDR3 DNA: TGCGCCAGCAGCTTGCCCCAGGGCAATGAGCAGTTCTTC
clone size: many; J gene: TRBJ1-2; V gene: TRBV11-2; D gene: .; CDR3 protein: CASSPWDEGYTF; CDR3 DNA: TGTGCCAGCAGCCCTTGGGACGAGGGCTACACCTTC
clone size: many; J gene: TRBJ1-5; V gene: TRBV27; D gene: .; CDR3 protein: CASSLFGQPQHF; CDR3 DNA: TGTGCCAGCAGCTTGTTCGGTCAGCCCCAGCATTTT
clone size: many; J gene: TRBJ1-1; V gene: TRBV11-2; D gene: .; CDR3 protein: CASSTNRVEAFF; CDR3 DNA: TGTGCCAGCAGCACAAACAGGGTGGAGGCTTTCTTT
clone size: .; J gene: TRBJ2-3; V gene: TRBV28; D gene: TRBD2; CDR3 protein: CASIDPGGHGTDTQYF; CDR3 DNA: TGTGCCAGCATCGACCCGGGGGGGCATGGCACAGATACGCAGTATTTT
clone size: many; J gene: TRBJ2-7; V gene: TRBV3-1; D gene: .; CDR3 protein: CASSQAAGSYEQYF; CDR3 DNA: TGTGCCAGCAGCCAGGCCGCGGGGAGCTACGAGCAGTACTTC
clone size: .; J gene: TRBJ2-1; V gene: TRBV14; D gene: .; CDR3 protein: CASSQGNRGGQFF; CDR3 DNA: TGTGCCAGCAGCCAAGGAAACCGGGGAGGGCAGTTCTTC
clone size: many; J gene: TRBJ1-5; V gene: TRBV28; D gene: .; CDR3 protein: CASSPGGRWNQPQHF; CDR3 DNA: TGTGCCTCCTCACCCGGGGGACGTTGGAATCAGCCCCAGCATTTT
clone size: many; J gene: TRBJ2-7; V gene: TRBV30; D gene: .; CDR3 protein: CAWKIGTSSYEQYF; CDR3 DNA: TGTGCCTGGAAAATCGGGACGAGCTCCTACGAGCAGTACTTC
clone size: many; J gene: TRBJ2-1; V gene: TRBV20-1; D gene: .; CDR3 protein: CSVTGPSYNEQFF; CDR3 DNA: TGCAGTGTCACGGGACCCTCCTACAATGAGCAGTTCTTC
clone size: .; J gene: TRBJ2-2; V gene: TRBV20-1; D gene: TRBD1; CDR3 protein: CSASLAGGTGELFF; CDR3 DNA: TGCAGTGCTAGTTTGGCAGGGGGCACCGGGGAGCTGTTTTTT
clone size: few; J gene: TRBJ2-7; V gene: TRBV20-1; D gene: .; CDR3 protein: CSARSRTTSSYEQYF; CDR3 DNA: TGCAGTGCTAGATCCAGGACTACGAGCTCCTACGAGCAGTACTTC
clone size: many; J gene: TRBJ2-2; V gene: TRBV2; D gene: TRBD1; CDR3 protein: CARTGGVNTGELFF; CDR3 DNA: TGTGCCAGGACAGGGGGCGTAAACACCGGGGAGCTGTTTTTT
clone size: many; J gene: TRBJ1-6; V gene: TRBV30; D gene: .; CDR3 protein: CACYHREGNSPLHF; CDR3 DNA: TGTGCCTGTTATCACAGGGAGGGCAATTCACCCCTCCACTTT
clone size: .; J gene: TRBJ2-6; V gene: TRBV12-3/TRBV12-4; D gene: TRBD2; CDR3 protein: CASGTLAGGLSGANVLTF; CDR3 DNA: TGTGCCAGCGGAACATTAGCGGGGGGGCTCTCTGGGGCCAACGTCCTGACTTTC
clone size: .; J gene: TRBJ1-1; V gene: TRBV15; D gene: .; CDR3 protein: CATRDHTEAFF; CDR3 DNA: TGTGCCACTAGGGATCACACTGAAGCTTTCTTT
clone size: many; J gene: TRBJ2-1; V gene: TRBV2; D gene: .; CDR3 protein: CASGRDWNNEQFF; CDR3 DNA: TGTGCCAGCGGCAGGGACTGGAACAATGAGCAGTTCTTC
clone size: .; J gene: TRBJ2-5; V gene: TRBV7-2; D gene: TRBD2; CDR3 protein: CASSPRGLAGGQETQYF; CDR3 DNA: TGTGCCAGCAGCCCACGGGGACTAGCGGGGGGGCAAGAGACCCAGTACTTC
clone size: few; J gene: TRBJ1-6; V gene: TRBV2; D gene: TRBD1; CDR3 protein: CASSLSGTETSPLHF; CDR3 DNA: TGTGCCAGCAGTTTGTCCGGGACAGAAACCTCACCCCTCCACTTT
clone size: few; J gene: TRBJ1-2; V gene: TRBV6-2/TRBV6-3; D gene: TRBD1; CDR3 protein: CASRRQGQGSTNYGYTF; CDR3 DNA: TGTGCCAGCAGACGCCAGGGACAGGGTTCGACTAACTATGGCTACACCTTC
clone size: few; J gene: TRBJ1-2; V gene: TRBV11-2; D gene: .; CDR3 protein: CASSLTPGDGYTF; CDR3 DNA: TGTGCCAGCAGCTTAACGCCGGGAGATGGCTACACCTTC
clone size: many; J gene: TRBJ1-1; V gene: TRBV3-1; D gene: .; CDR3 protein: CASKTGTNTEAFF; CDR3 DNA: TGTGCCAGCAAAACAGGGACGAACACTGAAGCTTTCTTT
clone size: .; J gene: TRBJ1-2; V gene: TRBV5-1; D gene: .; CDR3 protein: CASSLEQGVGYTF; CDR3 DNA: TGCGCCAGCAGCTTGGAACAGGGAGTCGGCTACACCTTC
clone size: few; J gene: TRBJ1-1; V gene: TRBV7-2; D gene: .; CDR3 protein: CASSLLGRGGGSTEAFF; CDR3 DNA: TGTGCCAGCAGTTTACTGGGTCGGGGGGGAGGAAGCACTGAAGCTTTCTTT
clone size: .; J gene: TRBJ1-3; V gene: TRBV5-4; D gene: .; CDR3 protein: CATERRGARGNTIYF; CDR3 DNA: TGTGCCACCGAAAGGCGGGGGGCGCGTGGAAACACCATATATTTT
clone size: many; J gene: TRBJ2-7; V gene: TRBV13; D gene: TRBD2; CDR3 protein: CASSLAASGRAYEQYF; CDR3 DNA: TGTGCCAGCAGCTTAGCGGCAAGCGGGAGGGCCTACGAGCAGTACTTC
clone size: few; J gene: TRBJ1-1; V gene: TRBV20-1; D gene: TRBD1; CDR3 protein: CSATGGQGGRTEAFF; CDR3 DNA: TGCAGTGCTACCGGGGGGCAGGGGGGTCGGACTGAAGCTTTCTTT
clone size: many; J gene: TRBJ2-2; V gene: TRBV11-3; D gene: TRBD2; CDR3 protein: CASSSIAGDVTGELFF; CDR3 DNA: TGTGCCAGCAGCTCTATAGCGGGAGATGTCACCGGGGAGCTGTTTTTT
clone size: .; J gene: TRBJ2-7; V gene: TRBV14; D gene: TRBD2; CDR3 protein: CASSQDLGLAPYF; CDR3 DNA: TGTGCCAGCAGCCAAGACCTGGGACTAGCGCCGTACTTC
clone size: .; J gene: TRBJ2-1; V gene: TRBV28; D gene: TRBD1; CDR3 protein: CASSPFDRGASSYNKQFF; CDR3 DNA: TGTGCCAGCAGTCCGTTTGACAGGGGCGCTAGCTCCTACAATAAGCAGTTCTTC
clone size: .; J gene: TRBJ2-1; V gene: TRBV12-3/TRBV12-4; D gene: .; CDR3 protein: CASSLDRHSYNEQFF; CDR3 DNA: TGTGCCAGCAGCCTTGACAGACACTCCTACAATGAGCAGTTCTTC
clone size: few; J gene: TRBJ2-2; V gene: TRBV6-1; D gene: .; CDR3 protein: CASSGLGTGELFF; CDR3 DNA: TGTGCCAGCAGTGGGTTGGGTACCGGGGAGCTGTTTTTT